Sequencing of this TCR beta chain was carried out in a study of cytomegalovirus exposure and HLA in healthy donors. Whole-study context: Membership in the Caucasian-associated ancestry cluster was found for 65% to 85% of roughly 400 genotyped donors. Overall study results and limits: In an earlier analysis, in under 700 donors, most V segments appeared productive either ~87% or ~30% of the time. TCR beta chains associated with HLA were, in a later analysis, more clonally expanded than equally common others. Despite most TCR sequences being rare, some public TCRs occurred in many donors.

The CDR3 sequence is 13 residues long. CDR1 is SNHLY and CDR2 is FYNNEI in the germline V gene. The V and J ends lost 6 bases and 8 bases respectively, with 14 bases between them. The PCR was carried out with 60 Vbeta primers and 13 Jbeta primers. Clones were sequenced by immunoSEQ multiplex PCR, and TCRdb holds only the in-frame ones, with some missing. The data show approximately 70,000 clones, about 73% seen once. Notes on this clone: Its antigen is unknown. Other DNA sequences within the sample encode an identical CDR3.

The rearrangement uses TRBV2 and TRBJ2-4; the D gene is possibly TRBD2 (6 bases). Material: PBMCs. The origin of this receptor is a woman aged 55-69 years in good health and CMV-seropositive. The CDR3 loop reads CASRRRVVDIQYF. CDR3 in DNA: TGTGCCAGCAGAAGGAGGGTAGTGGACATTCAGTACTTC.